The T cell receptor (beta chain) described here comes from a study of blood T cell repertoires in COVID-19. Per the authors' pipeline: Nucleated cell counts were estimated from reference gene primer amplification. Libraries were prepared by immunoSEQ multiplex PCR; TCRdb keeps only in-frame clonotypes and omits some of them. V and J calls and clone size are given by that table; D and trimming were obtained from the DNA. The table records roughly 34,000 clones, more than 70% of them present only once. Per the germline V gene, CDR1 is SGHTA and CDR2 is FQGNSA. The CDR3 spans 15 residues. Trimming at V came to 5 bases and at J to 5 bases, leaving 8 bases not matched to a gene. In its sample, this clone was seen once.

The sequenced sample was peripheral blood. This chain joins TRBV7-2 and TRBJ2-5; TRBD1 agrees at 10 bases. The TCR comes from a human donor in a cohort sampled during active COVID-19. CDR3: CASSTPGQGRETQYF. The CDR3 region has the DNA TGTGCCAGCAGCACCCCGGGACAGGGGAGGGAGACCCAGTACTTC.